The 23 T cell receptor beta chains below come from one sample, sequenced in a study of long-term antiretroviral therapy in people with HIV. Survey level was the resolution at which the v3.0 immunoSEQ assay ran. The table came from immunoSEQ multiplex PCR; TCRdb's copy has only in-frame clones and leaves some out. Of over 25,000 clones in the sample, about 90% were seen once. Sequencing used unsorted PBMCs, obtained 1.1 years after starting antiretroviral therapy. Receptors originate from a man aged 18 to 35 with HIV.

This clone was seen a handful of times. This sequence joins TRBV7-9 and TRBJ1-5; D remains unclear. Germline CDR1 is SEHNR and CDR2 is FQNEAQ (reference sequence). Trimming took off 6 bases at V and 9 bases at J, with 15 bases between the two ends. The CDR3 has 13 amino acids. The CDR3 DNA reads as TGTGCCAGCAGTCGTGACGGGGAGAGGCCCCAGCATTTT. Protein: CASSRDGERPQHF. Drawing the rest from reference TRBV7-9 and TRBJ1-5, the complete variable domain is DTGVSQNPRHKITKRGQNVTFRCDPISEHNRLYWYRQTLGQGPEFLTYFQNEAQLEKSRLLSDRFSAERPKGSFSTLEIQRTEQGDSAMYLCASSRDGERPQHFGDGTRLSIL.

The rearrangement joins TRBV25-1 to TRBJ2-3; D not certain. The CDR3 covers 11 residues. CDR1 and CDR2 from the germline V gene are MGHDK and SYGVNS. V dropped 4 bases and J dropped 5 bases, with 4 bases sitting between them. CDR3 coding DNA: TGTGCCAGCAGTGTGGGAGATACGCAGTATTTT. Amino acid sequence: CASSVGDTQYF.

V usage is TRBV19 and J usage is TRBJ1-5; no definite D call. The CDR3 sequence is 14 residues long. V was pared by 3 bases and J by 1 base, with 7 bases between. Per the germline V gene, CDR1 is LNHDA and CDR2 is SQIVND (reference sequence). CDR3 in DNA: TGTGCCAGTAGTATTTCTACCAGCAATCAGCCCCAGCATTTT. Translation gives CASSISTSNQPQHF.

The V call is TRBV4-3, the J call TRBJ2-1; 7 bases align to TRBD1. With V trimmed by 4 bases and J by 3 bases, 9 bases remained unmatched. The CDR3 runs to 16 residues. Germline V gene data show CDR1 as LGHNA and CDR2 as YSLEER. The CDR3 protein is CASSLRSTGFYNEQFF. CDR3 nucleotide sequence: TGCGCCAGCAGCCTTCGATCGACAGGGTTCTACAATGAGCAGTTCTTC.

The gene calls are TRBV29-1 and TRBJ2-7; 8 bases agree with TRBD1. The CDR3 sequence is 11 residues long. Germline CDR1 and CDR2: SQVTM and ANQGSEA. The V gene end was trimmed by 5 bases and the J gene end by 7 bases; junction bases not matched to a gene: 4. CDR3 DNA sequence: TGCAGCGTTAGGACAGGGCGGGAGCAGTACTTC. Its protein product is CSVRTGREQYF.

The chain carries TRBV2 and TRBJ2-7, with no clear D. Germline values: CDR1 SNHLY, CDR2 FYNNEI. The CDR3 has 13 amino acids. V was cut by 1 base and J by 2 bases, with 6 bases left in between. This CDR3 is CASSEEVTYEQYF. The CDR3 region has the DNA TGTGCCAGCAGTGAAGAGGTAACCTACGAGCAGTACTTC. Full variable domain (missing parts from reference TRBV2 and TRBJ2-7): EPEVTQTPSHQVTQMGQEVILRCVPISNHLYFYWYRQILGQKVEFLVSFYNNEISEKSEIFDDQFSVERPDGSNFTLKIRSTKLEDSAMYFCASSEEVTYEQYFGPGTRLTVT.

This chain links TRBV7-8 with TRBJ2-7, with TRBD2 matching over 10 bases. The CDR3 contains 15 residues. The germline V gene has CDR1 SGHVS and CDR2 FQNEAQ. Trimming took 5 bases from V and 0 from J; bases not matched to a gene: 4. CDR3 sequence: CASSPSSGSSYEQYF. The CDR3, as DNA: TGTGCCAGCAGCCCCTCTAGCGGGAGCTCCTACGAGCAGTACTTC.

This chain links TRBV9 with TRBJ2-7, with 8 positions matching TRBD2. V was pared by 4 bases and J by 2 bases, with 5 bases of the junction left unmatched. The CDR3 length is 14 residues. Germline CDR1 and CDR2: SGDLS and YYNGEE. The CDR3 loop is CASSRGGSPYEQYF. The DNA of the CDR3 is TGTGCCAGCAGCCGGGGGGGGTCCCCCTACGAGCAGTACTTC.

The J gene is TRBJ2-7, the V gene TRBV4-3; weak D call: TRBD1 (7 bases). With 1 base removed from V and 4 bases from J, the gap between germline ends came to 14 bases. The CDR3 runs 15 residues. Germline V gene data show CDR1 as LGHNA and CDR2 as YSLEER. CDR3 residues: CASSQGPGGRYEQYF. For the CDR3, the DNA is TGCGCCAGCAGCCAAGGGCCAGGGGGGCGGTACGAGCAGTACTTC.

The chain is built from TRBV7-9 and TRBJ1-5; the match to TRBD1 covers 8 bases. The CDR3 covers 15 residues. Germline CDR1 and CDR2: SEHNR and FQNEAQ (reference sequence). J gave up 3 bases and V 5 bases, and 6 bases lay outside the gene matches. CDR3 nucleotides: TGTGCCAGCAGCCGTGACAGGGGCCTCAATCAGCCCCAGCATTTT. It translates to CASSRDRGLNQPQHF. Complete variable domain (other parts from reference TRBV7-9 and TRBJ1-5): DTGVSQNPRHKITKRGQNVTFRCDPISEHNRLYWYRQTLGQGPEFLTYFQNEAQLEKSRLLSDRFSAERPKGSFSTLEIQRTEQGDSAMYLCASSRDRGLNQPQHFGDGTRLSIL.

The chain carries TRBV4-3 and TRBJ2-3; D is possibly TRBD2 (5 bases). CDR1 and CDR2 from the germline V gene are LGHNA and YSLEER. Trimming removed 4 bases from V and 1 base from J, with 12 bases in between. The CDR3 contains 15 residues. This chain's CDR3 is CASSLEMGGTDTQYF. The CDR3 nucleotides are TGCGCCAGCAGCCTTGAGATGGGAGGCACAGATACGCAGTATTTT.

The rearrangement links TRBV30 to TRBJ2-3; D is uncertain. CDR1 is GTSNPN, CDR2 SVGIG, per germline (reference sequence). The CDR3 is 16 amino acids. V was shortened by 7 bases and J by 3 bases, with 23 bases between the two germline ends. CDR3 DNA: TGTGCCTTCCCCCAGCGCCGTGGGAACTCTACAGATACGCAGTATTTT. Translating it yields CAFPQRRGNSTDTQYF. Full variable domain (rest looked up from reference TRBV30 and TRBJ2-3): SQTIHQWPATLVQPVGSPLSLECTVEGTSNPNLYWYRQAAGRGLQLLFYSVGIGQISSEVPQNLSASRPQDRQFILSSKKLLLSDSGFYLCAFPQRRGNSTDTQYFGPGTRLTVL.

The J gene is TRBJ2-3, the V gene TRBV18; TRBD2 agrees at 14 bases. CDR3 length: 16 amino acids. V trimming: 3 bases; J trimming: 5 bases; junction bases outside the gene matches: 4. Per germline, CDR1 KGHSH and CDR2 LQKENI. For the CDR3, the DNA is TGTGCCAGCTCACCCGGGACTAGCGGGAGAAGAGATACGCAGTATTTT. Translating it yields CASSPGTSGRRDTQYF.

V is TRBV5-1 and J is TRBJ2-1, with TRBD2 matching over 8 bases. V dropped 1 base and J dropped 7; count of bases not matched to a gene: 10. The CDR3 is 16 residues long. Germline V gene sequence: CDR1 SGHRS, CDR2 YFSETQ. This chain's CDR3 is CASSLYTGGLRNEQFF. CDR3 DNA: TGCGCCAGCAGCTTGTATACGGGGGGGCTTCGTAATGAGCAGTTCTTC. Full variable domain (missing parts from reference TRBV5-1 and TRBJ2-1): KAGVTQTPRYLIKTRGQQVTLSCSPISGHRSVSWYQQTPGQGLQFLFEYFSETQRNKGNFPGRFSGRQFSNSRSEMNVSTLELGDSALYLCASSLYTGGLRNEQFFGPGTRLTVL.

Here the CDR3 reads CASSQFGELFF. The CDR3 DNA reads TGCGCCAGCAGCCAATTCGGGGAGCTGTTTTTT. The chain is built from TRBV4-1 and TRBJ2-2, with unresolved D. Germline CDR1 is MGHRA and CDR2 is YSYEKL. The CDR3 contains 11 residues. V was cut by 2 bases and J by 7 bases, with 2 bases left in between.

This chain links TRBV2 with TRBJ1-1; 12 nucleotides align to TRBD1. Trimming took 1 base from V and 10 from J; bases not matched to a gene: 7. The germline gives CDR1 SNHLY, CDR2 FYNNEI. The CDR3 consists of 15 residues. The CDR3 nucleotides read TGTGCCAGCAGTGAAGTCTCCGGGACAGGGGGCTTAGCTTTCTTT. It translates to CASSEVSGTGGLAFF. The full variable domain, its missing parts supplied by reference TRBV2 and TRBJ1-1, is EPEVTQTPSHQVTQMGQEVILRCVPISNHLYFYWYRQILGQKVEFLVSFYNNEISEKSEIFDDQFSVERPDGSNFTLKIRSTKLEDSAMYFCASSEVSGTGGLAFFGQGTRLTVV.

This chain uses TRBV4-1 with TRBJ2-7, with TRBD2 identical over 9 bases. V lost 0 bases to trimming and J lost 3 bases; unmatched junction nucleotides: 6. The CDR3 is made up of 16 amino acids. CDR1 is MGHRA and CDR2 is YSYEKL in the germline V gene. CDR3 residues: CASSQDASGGLYEQYF. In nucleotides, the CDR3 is TGCGCCAGCAGCCAAGATGCGAGCGGGGGGCTCTACGAGCAGTACTTC.

This CDR3 is CASSFWGETQYF. CDR3 in DNA: TGTGCCAGTAGTTTCTGGGGGGAGACCCAGTACTTC. The V call is TRBV19, the J call TRBJ2-5; D may match TRBD1 or TRBD2 (5 bases each). Deletions cut 5 bases from V and 5 bases from J, with 9 bases between. CDR3 size: 12 residues. CDR1 is LNHDA, CDR2 SQIVND, per germline (reference sequence).

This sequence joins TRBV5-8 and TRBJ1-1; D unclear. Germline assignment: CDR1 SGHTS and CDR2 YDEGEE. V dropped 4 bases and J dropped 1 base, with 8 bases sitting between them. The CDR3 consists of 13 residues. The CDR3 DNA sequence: TGTGCCAGCAGCCTACTTCCGAACACTGAAGCTTTCTTT. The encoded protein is CASSLLPNTEAFF.

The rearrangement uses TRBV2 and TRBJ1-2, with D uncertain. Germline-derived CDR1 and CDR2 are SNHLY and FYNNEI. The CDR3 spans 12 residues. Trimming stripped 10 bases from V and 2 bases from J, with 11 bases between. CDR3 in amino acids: CAIGAGNYGYTF. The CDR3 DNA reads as TGTGCCATCGGAGCGGGGAACTATGGCTACACCTTC.

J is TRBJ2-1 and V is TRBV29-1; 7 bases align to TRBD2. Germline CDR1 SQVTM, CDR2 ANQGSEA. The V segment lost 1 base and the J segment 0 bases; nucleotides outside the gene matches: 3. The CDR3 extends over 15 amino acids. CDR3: CSVEGGRVSYNEQFF. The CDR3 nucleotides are TGCAGCGTTGAAGGTGGGAGGGTCTCCTACAATGAGCAGTTCTTC.

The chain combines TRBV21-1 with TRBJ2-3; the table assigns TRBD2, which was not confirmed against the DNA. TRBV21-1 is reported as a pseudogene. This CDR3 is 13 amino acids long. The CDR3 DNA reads TGTGCCAGCAGACTCAGGGAGGGGGATACGCAGTATTTT. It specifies CASRLREGDTQYF.

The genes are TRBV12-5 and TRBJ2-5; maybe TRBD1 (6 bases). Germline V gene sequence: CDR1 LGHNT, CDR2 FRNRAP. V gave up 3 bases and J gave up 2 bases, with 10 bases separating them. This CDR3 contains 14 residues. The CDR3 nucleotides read TGTGCTAGTGGTTTCGGGACAACACAAGAGACCCAGTACTTC. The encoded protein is CASGFGTTQETQYF.